The source of this TCR beta chain is a study of blood T cell repertoires in COVID-19. Study information: COVID-19 samples, acute and convalescent, were from the United States, Italy and Spain. In each case, the material was cDNA or gDNA derived from T cells, B-cell-depleted T cells, or PBMCs.

The CDR3 is 13 amino acids. V was shortened by 3 bases and J by 5 bases, with 8 bases between the two germline ends. Germline assignment: CDR1 LNHDA and CDR2 SQIVND (reference sequence). Original analysis: For nucleated cells, counts were estimated from reference gene primer amplification. Sequenced by immunoSEQ multiplex PCR; TCRdb stores in-frame clones only, minus some. That table gives V, J and clone size, and the DNA gave D and trimming. The sample contains roughly 43,000 clones, about nine tenths of which appear only once. The sequenced material came from peripheral blood. The receptor's source is a man in his 60s with active COVID-19. The V and J genes are TRBV19 and TRBJ2-1, with a possible D match to TRBD2 (6 bases). This chain's CDR3 is CASSMTRDNEQFF. DNA for the CDR3: TGTGCCAGTAGTATGACTAGAGACAATGAGCAGTTCTTC.